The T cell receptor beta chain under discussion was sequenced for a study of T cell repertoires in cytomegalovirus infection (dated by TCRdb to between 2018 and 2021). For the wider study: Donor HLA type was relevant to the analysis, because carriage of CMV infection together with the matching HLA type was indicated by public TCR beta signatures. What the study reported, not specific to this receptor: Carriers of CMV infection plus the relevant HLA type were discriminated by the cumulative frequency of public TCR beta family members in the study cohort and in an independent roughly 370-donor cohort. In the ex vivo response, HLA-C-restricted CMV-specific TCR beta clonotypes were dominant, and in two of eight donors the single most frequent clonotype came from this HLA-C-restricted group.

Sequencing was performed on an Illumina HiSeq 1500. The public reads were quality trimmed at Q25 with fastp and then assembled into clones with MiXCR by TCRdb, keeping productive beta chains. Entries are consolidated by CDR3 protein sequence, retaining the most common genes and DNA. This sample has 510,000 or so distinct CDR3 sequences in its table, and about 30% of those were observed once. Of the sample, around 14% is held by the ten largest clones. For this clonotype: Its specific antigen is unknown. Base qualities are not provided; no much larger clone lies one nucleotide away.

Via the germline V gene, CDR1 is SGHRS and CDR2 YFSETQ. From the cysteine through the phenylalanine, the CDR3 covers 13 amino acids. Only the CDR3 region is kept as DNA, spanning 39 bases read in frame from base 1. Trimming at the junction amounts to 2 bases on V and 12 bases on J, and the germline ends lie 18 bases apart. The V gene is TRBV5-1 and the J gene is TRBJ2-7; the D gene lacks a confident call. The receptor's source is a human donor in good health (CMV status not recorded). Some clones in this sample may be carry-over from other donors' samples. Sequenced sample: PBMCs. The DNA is TGCGCCAGCAGCTTTAGTCAGGATCAGGCGCGGTACTTC. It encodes CASSFSQDQARYF.